This TCR beta chain stems from a study of T cell responses to AZD1222 COVID-19 vaccine. Findings of the study overall: Unmutated variant regions reportedly attract nearly half of all spike-specific TCRs. There were mostly white British donors and more females than males, and clonal diversity was possibly underestimated. Receipt of two AZD1222 doses was followed by a rise in Spike-specific TCR breadth and depth.

A few counts support this clone. The antigen is undetermined. The CDR3 spans 13 residues. Germline CDR1 reads MRHNA; CDR2 reads SNTAGT. Trimming shortened V by 5 bases and J by 3 bases, and 10 bases separated the two germline ends. TCRdb keeps only in-frame clones here, not all; method: immunoSEQ multiplex PCR. The table records around 170,000 clones, roughly 88% of them present only once. Researchers grouped second doses given at about 4 or about 12 weeks into one pool. The clonotype comes from an adult who received the AZD1222 COVID-19 vaccine. This chain joins TRBV6-4 and TRBJ1-2; D gene unclear. This specimen consisted of peripheral blood, obtained 28 days after the second AZD1222 dose. The CDR3 nucleotides are TGTGCCAGCAGTCCCGACGGGCACTATGGCTACACCTTC. Protein sequence: CASSPDGHYGYTF.